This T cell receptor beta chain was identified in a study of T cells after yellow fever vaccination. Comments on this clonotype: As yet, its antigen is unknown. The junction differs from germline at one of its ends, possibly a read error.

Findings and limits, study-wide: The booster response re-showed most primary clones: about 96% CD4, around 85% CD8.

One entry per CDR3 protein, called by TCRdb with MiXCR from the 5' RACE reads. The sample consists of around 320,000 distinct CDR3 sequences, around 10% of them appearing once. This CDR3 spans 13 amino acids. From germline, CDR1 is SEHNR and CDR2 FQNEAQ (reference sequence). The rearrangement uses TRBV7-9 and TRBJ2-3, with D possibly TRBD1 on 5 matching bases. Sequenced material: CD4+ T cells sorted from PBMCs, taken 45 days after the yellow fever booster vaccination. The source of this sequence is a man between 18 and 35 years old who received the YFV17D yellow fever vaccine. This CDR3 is CASSLLGADTHYF. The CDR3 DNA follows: TGTGCCAGCAGCCTCCTAGGGGCAGATACGCACTATTTT.